The 9 T cell receptor beta chains given below trace back to one sample, sequenced in a study of blood T cell repertoires in COVID-19. This table comes from immunoSEQ multiplex PCR, and its TCRdb copy is limited to in-frame clones, with some not included. The sample yields some 400,000 clones, about 89% seen once. Material for sequencing was PBMCs or T cells enriched from blood (not recorded which). Receptors originate from a man aged 25-45 years who had recovered from COVID-19.

This sequence joins TRBV12-5 and TRBJ2-2; TRBD1 is a possible D gene (6 bases). Germline CDR1 is LGHNT and CDR2 is FRNRAP. CDR3 length equals 15 residues. V lost 2 bases to trimming and J lost 6 bases, with 13 bases between them. CDR3 region: CASGLMAGVPGELFF. CDR3 bases: TGTGCTAGTGGTTTGATGGCAGGGGTGCCCGGGGAGCTGTTTTTT.

V is TRBV4-3 and J is TRBJ1-1; D is unclear. The CDR3 has 15 residues. The V end lost 1 base, the J end lost 0 bases, and 9 bases lay between the germline ends. CDR1 is LGHNA, CDR2 YSLEER, per germline. CDR3 sequence: CASSQAGNLNTEAFF. CDR3 DNA: TGCGCCAGCAGCCAAGCGGGGAACCTGAACACTGAAGCTTTCTTT.

V is TRBV30 and J is TRBJ2-6, with a weak D call TRBD2 (5 bases). This CDR3 spans 13 amino acids. Germline-derived CDR1 and CDR2 are GTSNPN and SVGIG (reference sequence). The V end was cut by 3 bases, the J end by 4 bases, with 7 bases between. The CDR3 loop is CAWRRAGANVLTF. As DNA, the CDR3 is TGTGCCTGGAGGAGGGCCGGGGCCAACGTCCTGACTTTC. The variable domain in full, with the rest retrieved from reference TRBV30 and TRBJ2-6, is SQTIHQWPATLVQPVGSPLSLECTVEGTSNPNLYWYRQAAGRGLQLLFYSVGIGQISSEVPQNLSASRPQDRQFILSSKKLLLSDSGFYLCAWRRAGANVLTFGAGSRLTVL.

The rearrangement uses TRBV7-9 and TRBJ2-6; no reliable D call. Germline V gene lookup returns CDR1 SEHNR and CDR2 FQNEAQ (reference sequence). This CDR3 has 17 amino acids. V dropped 0 bases and J dropped 0 bases, with 9 bases sitting between them. The CDR3 reads CASSLASASSGANVLTF. Written as DNA, the CDR3 is TGTGCCAGCAGCTTAGCTTCCGCTAGCTCTGGGGCCAACGTCCTGACTTTC. Drawing the rest from reference TRBV7-9 and TRBJ2-6, the complete variable domain is DTGVSQNPRHKITKRGQNVTFRCDPISEHNRLYWYRQTLGQGPEFLTYFQNEAQLEKSRLLSDRFSAERPKGSFSTLEIQRTEQGDSAMYLCASSLASASSGANVLTFGAGSRLTVL.

The chain has TRBV5-6 and TRBJ1-2; TRBD1 agrees at 7 bases. This CDR3 comprises 13 residues. Unmatched junction bases numbered 5, after V lost 4 bases and J lost 5 bases. CDR1 is SGHDT and CDR2 is YYEEEE in the germline V gene. CDR3 region: CASSQDRFYGYTF. The CDR3 coding sequence is TGTGCCAGCAGCCAGGACAGGTTTTATGGCTACACCTTC.

The chain combines TRBV10-3 with TRBJ2-1; 9 bases are shared with TRBD1. Germline CDR1 ENHRY, CDR2 SYGVKD. The CDR3 has 13 residues. V trimming: 5 bases; J trimming: 9 bases; junction bases outside the gene matches: 5. CDR3 sequence reads: CAISSGQGTEQFF. For the CDR3, the DNA is TGTGCCATCAGTTCGGGACAGGGTACTGAGCAGTTCTTC.

This rearrangement joins TRBV2 to TRBJ1-6; possibly TRBD1 for D (5 bases). The V gene's germline CDR1 is SNHLY and CDR2 FYNNEI. Trimming stripped 1 base from V and 7 bases from J, with 17 bases between. The CDR3 spans 17 residues. In DNA, the CDR3 is TGTGCCAGCAGTGAAGAATCAGGCAGGGCCTGGAATTCACCCCTCCACTTT. Its translation is CASSEESGRAWNSPLHF.

The chain has TRBV27 and TRBJ1-1; TRBD1 is a possible D gene (6 bases). In germline, CDR1 is MNHEY, CDR2 SMNVEV (reference sequence). Deletions cut 5 bases from V and 1 base from J, with 8 bases between. The CDR3 loop spans 13 amino acids. The CDR3 DNA reads as TGTGCCAGCAGTCTACAGGGGAACACTGAAGCTTTCTTT. Its translation is CASSLQGNTEAFF.

The V and J genes are TRBV4-2 and TRBJ2-1; a possible D gene is TRBD2 (7 bases). Germline V CDR1 and CDR2: LGHNA, YNFKEQ. This CDR3 region has 16 residues. Trimming cost V 0 bases and J 6 bases, with 15 bases left between them. The CDR3 coding sequence is TGTGCCAGCAGCCAAGAAGCCGGGGGGCGTTTCAATGAGCAGTTCTTC. Translated, it gives CASSQEAGGRFNEQFF.